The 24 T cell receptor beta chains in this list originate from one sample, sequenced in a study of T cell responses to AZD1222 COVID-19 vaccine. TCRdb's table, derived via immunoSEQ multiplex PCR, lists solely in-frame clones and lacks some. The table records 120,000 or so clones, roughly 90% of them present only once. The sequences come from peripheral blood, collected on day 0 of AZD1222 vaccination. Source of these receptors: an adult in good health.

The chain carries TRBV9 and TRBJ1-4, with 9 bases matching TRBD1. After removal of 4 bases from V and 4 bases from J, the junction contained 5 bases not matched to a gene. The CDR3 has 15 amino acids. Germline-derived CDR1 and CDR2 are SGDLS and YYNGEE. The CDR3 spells CASSSPTGGNEKLFF. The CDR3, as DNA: TGTGCCAGCAGCTCTCCGACAGGGGGTAATGAAAAACTGTTTTTT.

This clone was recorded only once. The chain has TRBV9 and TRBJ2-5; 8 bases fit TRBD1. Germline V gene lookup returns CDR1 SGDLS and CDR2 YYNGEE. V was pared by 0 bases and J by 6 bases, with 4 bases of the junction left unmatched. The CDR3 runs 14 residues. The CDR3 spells CASSVEGQGQTQYF. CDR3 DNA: TGTGCCAGCAGCGTAGAAGGACAGGGACAGACCCAGTACTTC.

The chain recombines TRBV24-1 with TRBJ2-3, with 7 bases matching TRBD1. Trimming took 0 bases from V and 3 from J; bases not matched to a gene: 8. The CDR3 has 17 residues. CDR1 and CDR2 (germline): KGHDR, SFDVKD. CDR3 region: CATSDLLQGEKTDTQYF. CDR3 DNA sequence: TGTGCCACCAGTGATTTGCTGCAGGGGGAAAAGACAGATACGCAGTATTTT.

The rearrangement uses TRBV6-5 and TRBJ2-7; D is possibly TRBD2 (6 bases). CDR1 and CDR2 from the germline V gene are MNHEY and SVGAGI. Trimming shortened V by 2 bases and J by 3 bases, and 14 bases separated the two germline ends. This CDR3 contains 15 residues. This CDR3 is CASSYGVSGGYEQYF. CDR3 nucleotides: TGTGCCAGCAGTTACGGCGTTAGCGGTGGCTACGAGCAGTACTTC.

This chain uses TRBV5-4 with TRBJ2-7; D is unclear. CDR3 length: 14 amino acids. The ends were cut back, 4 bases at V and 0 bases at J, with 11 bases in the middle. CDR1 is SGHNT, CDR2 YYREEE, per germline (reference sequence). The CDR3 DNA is TGTGCCAGCAGCATGACGGTGATCTCCTACGAGCAGTACTTC. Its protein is CASSMTVISYEQYF.

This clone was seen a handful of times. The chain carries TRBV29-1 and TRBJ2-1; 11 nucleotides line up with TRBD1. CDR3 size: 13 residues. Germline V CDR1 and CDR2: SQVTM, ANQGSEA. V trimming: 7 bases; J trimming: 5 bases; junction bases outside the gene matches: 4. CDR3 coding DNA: TGCAGCGGCGGGACAGGGGGGAACAATGAGCAGTTCTTC. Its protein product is CSGGTGGNNEQFF.

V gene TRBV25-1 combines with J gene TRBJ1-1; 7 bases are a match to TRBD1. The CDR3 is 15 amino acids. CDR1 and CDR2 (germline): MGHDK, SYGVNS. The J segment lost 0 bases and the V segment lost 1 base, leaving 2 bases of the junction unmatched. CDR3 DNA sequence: TGTGCCAGCAGTGAATGGGGACAGATGAACACTGAAGCTTTCTTT. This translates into CASSEWGQMNTEAFF.

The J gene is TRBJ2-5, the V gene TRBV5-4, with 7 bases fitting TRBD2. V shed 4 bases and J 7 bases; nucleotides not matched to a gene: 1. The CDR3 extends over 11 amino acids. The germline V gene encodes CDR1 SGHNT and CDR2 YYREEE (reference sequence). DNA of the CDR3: TGTGCCAGCAGCGGCGGGGGGACCCAGTACTTC. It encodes CASSGGGTQYF.

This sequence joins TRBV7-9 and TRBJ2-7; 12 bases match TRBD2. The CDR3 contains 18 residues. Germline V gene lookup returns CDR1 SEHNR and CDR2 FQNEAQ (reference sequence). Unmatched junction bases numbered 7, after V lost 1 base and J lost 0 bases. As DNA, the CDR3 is TGTGCCAGCAGCTTAGGCCTGACTAGCGGGAGAAACTCCTACGAGCAGTACTTC. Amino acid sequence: CASSLGLTSGRNSYEQYF.

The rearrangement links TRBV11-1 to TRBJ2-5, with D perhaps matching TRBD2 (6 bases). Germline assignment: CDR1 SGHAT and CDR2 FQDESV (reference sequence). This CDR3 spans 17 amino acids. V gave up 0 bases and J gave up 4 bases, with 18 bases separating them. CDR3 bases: TGTGCCAGCAGCTTAGCGCGGGGACCCCCCCAAGGAGAGACCCAGTACTTC. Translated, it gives CASSLARGPPQGETQYF.

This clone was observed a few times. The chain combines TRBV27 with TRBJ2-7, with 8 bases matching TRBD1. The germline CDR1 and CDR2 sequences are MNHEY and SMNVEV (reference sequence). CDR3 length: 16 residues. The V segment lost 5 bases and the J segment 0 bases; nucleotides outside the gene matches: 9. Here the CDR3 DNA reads TGTGCCAGCAGTCCCGGGACAGGTGCCAGCTCCTACGAGCAGTACTTC. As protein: CASSPGTGASSYEQYF.

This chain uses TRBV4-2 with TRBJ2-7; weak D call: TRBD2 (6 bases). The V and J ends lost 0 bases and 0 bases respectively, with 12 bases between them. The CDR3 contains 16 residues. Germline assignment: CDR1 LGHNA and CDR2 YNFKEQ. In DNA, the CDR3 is TGTGCCAGCAGCCAAGAACCCGGGACTCCCTCCTACGAGCAGTACTTC. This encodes CASSQEPGTPSYEQYF.

The CDR3 region has the DNA TGTGCCAGCAGTGTAGCGGGTTCCTACAATGAGCAGTTCTTC. Protein product: CASSVAGSYNEQFF. The chain uses TRBV7-6 and TRBJ2-1, with 7 positions matching TRBD2. Germline CDR1 and CDR2: SGHVS and FNYEAQ. The ends lost 6 bases at V and 1 base at J; junction bases unmatched: 3. The CDR3 spans 14 residues.

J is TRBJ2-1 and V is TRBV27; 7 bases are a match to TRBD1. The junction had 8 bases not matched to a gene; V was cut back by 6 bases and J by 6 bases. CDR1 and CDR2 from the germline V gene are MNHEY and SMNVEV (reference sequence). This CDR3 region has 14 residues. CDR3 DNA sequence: TGTGCCAGCAGGCCGGGACAGAGGCTCAATGAGCAGTTCTTC. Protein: CASRPGQRLNEQFF.

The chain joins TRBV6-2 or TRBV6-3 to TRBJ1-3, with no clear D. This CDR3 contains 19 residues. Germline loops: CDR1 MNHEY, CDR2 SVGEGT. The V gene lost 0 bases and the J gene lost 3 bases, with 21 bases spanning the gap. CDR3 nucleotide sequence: TGTGCCAGCAGTTACTCGACCCAGGATCTTTTCTTCTTTGGAAACACCATATATTTT. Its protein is CASSYSTQDLFFFGNTIYF.

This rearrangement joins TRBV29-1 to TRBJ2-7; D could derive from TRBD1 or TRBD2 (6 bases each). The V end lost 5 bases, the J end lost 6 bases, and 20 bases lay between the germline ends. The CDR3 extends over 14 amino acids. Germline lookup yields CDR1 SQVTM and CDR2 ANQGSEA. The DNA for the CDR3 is TGCAGCGTTTCACAGGGACTTGGTATGGGCGAGCAGTACTTC. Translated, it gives CSVSQGLGMGEQYF.

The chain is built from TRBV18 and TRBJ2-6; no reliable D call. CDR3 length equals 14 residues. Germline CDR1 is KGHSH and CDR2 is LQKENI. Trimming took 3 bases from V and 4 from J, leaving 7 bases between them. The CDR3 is CASSPANGANVLTF. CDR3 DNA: TGTGCCAGCTCACCGGCGAACGGGGCCAACGTCCTGACTTTC.

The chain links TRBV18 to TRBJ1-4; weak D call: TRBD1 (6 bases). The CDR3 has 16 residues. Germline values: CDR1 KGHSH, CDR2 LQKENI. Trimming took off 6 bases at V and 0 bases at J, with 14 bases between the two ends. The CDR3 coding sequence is TGTGCCAGCTCCCGGGGACATACTACAACTAATGAAAAACTGTTTTTT. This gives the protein CASSRGHTTTNEKLFF.

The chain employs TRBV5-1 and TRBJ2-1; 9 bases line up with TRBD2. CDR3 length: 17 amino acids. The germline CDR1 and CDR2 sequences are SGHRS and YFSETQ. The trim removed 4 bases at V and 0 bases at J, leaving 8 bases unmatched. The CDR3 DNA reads TGCGCCAGCAGCCCCCGCGGGGGGGGTAGCTCCTACAATGAGCAGTTCTTC. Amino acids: CASSPRGGGSSYNEQFF. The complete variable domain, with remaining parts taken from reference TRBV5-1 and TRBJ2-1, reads KAGVTQTPRYLIKTRGQQVTLSCSPISGHRSVSWYQQTPGQGLQFLFEYFSETQRNKGNFPGRFSGRQFSNSRSEMNVSTLELGDSALYLCASSPRGGGSSYNEQFFGPGTRLTVL.

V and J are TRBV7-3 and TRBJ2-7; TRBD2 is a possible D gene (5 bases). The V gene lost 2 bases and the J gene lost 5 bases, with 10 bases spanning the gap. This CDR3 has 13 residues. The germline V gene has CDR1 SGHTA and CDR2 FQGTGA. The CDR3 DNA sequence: TGTGCCAGCAGCTTAGGATTGAGGGACGAGCAGTACTTC. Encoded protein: CASSLGLRDEQYF. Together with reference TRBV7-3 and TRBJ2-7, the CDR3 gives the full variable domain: GAGVSQTPSNKVTEKGKYVELRCDPISGHTALYWYRQSLGQGPEFLIYFQGTGAADDSGLPNDRFFAVRPEGSVSTLKIQRTERGDSAVYLCASSLGLRDEQYFGPGTRLTVT.

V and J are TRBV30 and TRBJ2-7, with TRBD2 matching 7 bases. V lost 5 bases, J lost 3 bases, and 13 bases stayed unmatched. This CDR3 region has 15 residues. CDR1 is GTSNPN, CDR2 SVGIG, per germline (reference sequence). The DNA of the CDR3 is TGTGCCTGGGCGGGTGGTCTAGCGGCAAACTACGAGCAGTACTTC. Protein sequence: CAWAGGLAANYEQYF.

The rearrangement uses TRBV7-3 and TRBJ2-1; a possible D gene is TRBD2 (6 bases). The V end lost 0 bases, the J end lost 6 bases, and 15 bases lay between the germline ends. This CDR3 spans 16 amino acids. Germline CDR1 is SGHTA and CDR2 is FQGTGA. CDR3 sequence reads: CASSLTPGSLTNEQFF. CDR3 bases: TGTGCCAGCAGCTTAACTCCCGGGAGTCTTACCAATGAGCAGTTCTTC. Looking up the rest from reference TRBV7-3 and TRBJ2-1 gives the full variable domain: GAGVSQTPSNKVTEKGKYVELRCDPISGHTALYWYRQSLGQGPEFLIYFQGTGAADDSGLPNDRFFAVRPEGSVSTLKIQRTERGDSAVYLCASSLTPGSLTNEQFFGPGTRLTVL.

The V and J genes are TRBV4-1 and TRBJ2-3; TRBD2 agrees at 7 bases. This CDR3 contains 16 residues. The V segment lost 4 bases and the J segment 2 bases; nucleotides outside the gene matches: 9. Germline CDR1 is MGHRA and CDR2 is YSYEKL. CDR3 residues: CASSPEGRGYTDTQYF. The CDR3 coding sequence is TGCGCCAGCAGCCCAGAGGGGAGGGGTTACACAGATACGCAGTATTTT.

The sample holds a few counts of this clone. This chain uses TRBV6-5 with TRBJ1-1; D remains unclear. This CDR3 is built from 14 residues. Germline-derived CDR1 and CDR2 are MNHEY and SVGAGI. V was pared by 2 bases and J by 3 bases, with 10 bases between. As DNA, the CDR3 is TGTGCCAGCAGTTACAGATCAGGTGACACTGAAGCTTTCTTT. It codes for CASSYRSGDTEAFF.